Listed here are 24 T cell receptor beta chains from one sample, sequenced in a study of identical twins. Each CDR3 protein is one row after TCRdb ran MiXCR on the 5' RACE reads. This table has roughly 1,500,000 distinct CDR3 sequences, around 33% appearing once. Material for sequencing was cord blood. The receptors here all came from a newborn girl in good health.

J is TRBJ1-4 and V is TRBV13, with D unresolved. The ends were cut back, 5 bases at V and 3 bases at J, with 13 bases in the middle. Germline V gene lookup returns CDR1 PRHDT and CDR2 FYEKMQ (reference sequence). CDR3 size: 15 residues. CDR3 sequence (DNA): TGTGCCAGCAGCCCGACGGCGGTACCTAATGAAAAACTGTTTTTT. Translation gives CASSPTAVPNEKLFF.

At least ten counts were recorded for this clonotype. The chain has TRBV4-2 and TRBJ2-1; D is possibly TRBD1 or TRBD2 (5 bases each). Germline CDR1 reads LGHNA; CDR2 reads YNFKEQ. This CDR3 has 15 residues. Trimming shortened V by 1 base and J by 4 bases, and 11 bases separated the two germline ends. In nucleotides, the CDR3 is TGTGCCAGCAGCCAAGTTGGGACCAAATACAATGAGCAGTTCTTC. Translation: CASSQVGTKYNEQFF.

V usage is TRBV28 and J usage is TRBJ1-2, with D perhaps matching TRBD1 (5 bases). The CDR3 loop spans 13 amino acids. Between the trimmed V and J ends, which lost 6 bases and 8 bases, there was a span of 16 bases. Germline V lookup: CDR1 MDHEN, CDR2 SYDVKM. CDR3 loop: CASRSGAGTGYTF. Here the CDR3 DNA reads TGTGCCAGCAGATCCGGGGCAGGGACCGGCTACACCTTC.

This clonotype has more than one count but fewer than ten. The chain is built from TRBV20-1 and TRBJ2-4; 8 bases are shared with TRBD1. This CDR3 has 14 residues. V dropped 4 bases and J dropped 8; count of bases not matched to a gene: 10. Germline CDR1 and CDR2: DFQATT and SNEGSKA (reference sequence). The DNA for the CDR3 is TGCAGTGCTACCCGACAGGGGAATACTGACATTCAGTACTTC. Its translation is CSATRQGNTDIQYF.

This chain uses TRBV10-3 with TRBJ2-1; D possibly corresponds to TRBD2 (6 bases). The DNA end is more similar to TRBJ2-7, so the J call may be wrong. The germline V gene has CDR1 ENHRY and CDR2 SYGVKD. This CDR3 has 14 amino acids. CDR3 in DNA: TGTGCCATCAGTGAGACTAGCTCCTACAATGAGCAGTACTTC. Amino acid sequence: CAISETSSYNEQYF.

CDR3 residues: CSASRGYNSPLHF. As DNA, the CDR3 is TGCAGTGCTAGCAGGGGTTATAATTCACCCCTCCACTTT. This chain uses TRBV20-1 with TRBJ1-6; a weak D match, TRBD1 (6 bases). This CDR3 is 13 amino acids long. Germline-derived CDR1 and CDR2 are DFQATT and SNEGSKA (reference sequence). With 3 bases removed from V and 4 bases from J, the gap between germline ends came to 7 bases.

This CDR3 reads CASSYSRGAYNEQFF. The CDR3 DNA is TGTGCCAGCAGTTACTCGCGGGGGGCGTACAATGAGCAGTTCTTC. The J gene is TRBJ2-1, the V gene TRBV6-6; 8 bases agree with TRBD2. V trimming: 0 bases; J trimming: 4 bases; junction bases outside the gene matches: 2. The CDR3 extends over 15 amino acids. The germline CDR1 and CDR2 sequences are MNHNY and SVGAGI (reference sequence).

This clonotype has a count of ten or more. The J gene is TRBJ2-3, the V gene TRBV7-8; 8 positions agree with TRBD1. The V segment lost 5 bases and the J segment 10 bases; nucleotides outside the gene matches: 5. Germline-derived CDR1 and CDR2 are SGHVS and FQNEAQ. The CDR3 covers 12 residues. DNA of the CDR3: TGTGCCAGCAGCAACCGACAGGGGTCGCAGTATTTT. As protein: CASSNRQGSQYF. The entire variable domain, with the rest obtained from reference TRBV7-8 and TRBJ2-3, is as follows: GAGVSQSPRYKVAKRGQDVALRCDPISGHVSLFWYQQALGQGPEFLTYFQNEAQLDKSGLPSDRFFAERPEGSVSTLKIQRTQQEDSAVYLCASSNRQGSQYFGPGTRLTVL.

The chain recombines TRBV7-2 with TRBJ2-3; D is perhaps TRBD1 or TRBD2 (5 bases each). This CDR3 has 15 amino acids. The germline V gene encodes CDR1 SGHTA and CDR2 FQGNSA. With 6 bases removed from V and 1 base from J, the gap between germline ends came to 14 bases. The CDR3 reads CASSLKGPRTDTQYF. As DNA, the CDR3 is TGTGCCAGCAGTCTAAAGGGACCTCGCACAGATACGCAGTATTTT.

The rearrangement links TRBV9 to TRBJ2-5; 10 bases map to TRBD2. TRBJ2-7 matches the DNA end more closely, so the J call is doubtful. Germline V gene data show CDR1 as SGDLS and CDR2 as YYNGEE. The CDR3 covers 14 residues. The CDR3 loop reads CASSDASGGYEQYF. The CDR3 DNA is TGTGCCAGCAGCGACGCTAGCGGGGGTTACGAGCAGTACTTC.

The CDR3 DNA follows: TGTGCCAGCTCACCACAGGGGGCTAATTCACCCCTCCACTTT. Residues: CASSPQGANSPLHF. V and J are TRBV18 and TRBJ1-6, with 7 bases aligning to TRBD1. Germline CDR1 is KGHSH and CDR2 is LQKENI. The CDR3 extends over 14 amino acids. Unmatched junction bases numbered 0, after V lost 1 base and J lost 6 bases.

Regarding this clonotype: The junction and the germline gene differ at one end; a read error may be behind it. The chain joins TRBV25-1 to TRBJ2-7; D not resolved. The tail of the sequence fits TRBJ2-5 better, so the J call may be wrong. The CDR3 totals 14 residues. CDR1 is MGHDK and CDR2 is SYGVNS in the germline V gene. CDR3 DNA: TGTACCAGCAGTGAACTGGGCGTACAAGAGACCCAGTACTTC. It encodes CTSSELGVQETQYF.

The chain recombines TRBV18 with TRBJ2-7; 7 bases line up with TRBD2. The CDR3 totals 13 residues. The germline V gene has CDR1 KGHSH and CDR2 LQKENI. The junction had 8 bases not matched to a gene; V was cut back by 8 bases and J by 4 bases. In DNA form, the CDR3 reads TGTGCCAGCGCCCCTCTAGCGGCTTACGAGCAGTACTTC. The encoded protein is CASAPLAAYEQYF.

The chain couples TRBV3-1 to TRBJ2-1, with 7 bases fitting TRBD2. The CDR3 runs 15 residues. V shed 1 base, J shed 4 bases, and the junction held 4 bases outside the gene matches. CDR1 is LGHDT and CDR2 is YNNKEL in the germline V gene (reference sequence). In DNA form, the CDR3 reads TGTGCCAGCAGCCAAGGCCCGGGACTATACAATGAGCAGTTCTTC. Its protein is CASSQGPGLYNEQFF.

In this sample, this clonotype turned up a few times. The chain carries TRBV7-8 and TRBJ2-3, with TRBD2 matching 8 bases. Germline V lookup: CDR1 SGHVS, CDR2 FQNEAQ. J gave up 2 bases and V 1 base, and 5 bases lay outside the gene matches. There are 16 residues in the CDR3. CDR3 in DNA: TGTGCCAGCAGCTTAGAGCGGGGGAGACTCACAGATACGCAGTATTTT. This sequence encodes CASSLERGRLTDTQYF.

This clonotype was seen a few times. The chain couples TRBV7-8 to TRBJ2-7; a possible D gene is TRBD1 (5 bases). CDR3 length: 15 residues. From germline, CDR1 is SGHVS and CDR2 FQNEAQ. Between the trimmed V and J ends, which lost 5 bases and 0 bases, there was a span of 14 bases. CDR3 coding DNA: TGTGCCAGCAGCCGATGGACACCTAGCTCCTACGAGCAGTACTTC. This gives the protein CASSRWTPSSYEQYF.

This clonotype was counted between two and nine times. The chain employs TRBV2 and TRBJ1-2; no firm D call. Germline-derived CDR1 and CDR2 are SNHLY and FYNNEI. The CDR3 extends over 13 amino acids. V was trimmed by 4 bases and J by 5 bases, leaving 11 bases between them. The CDR3 reads CASSGETGYGYTF. CDR3 bases: TGTGCCAGCAGTGGGGAGACGGGTTATGGCTACACCTTC.

J is TRBJ2-5 and V is TRBV5-1; TRBD2 matches at 14 bases. V was pared by 4 bases and J by 1 base, with 6 bases of the junction left unmatched. The CDR3 has 17 amino acids. Germline V CDR1 and CDR2: SGHRS, YFSETQ. The CDR3 DNA reads as TGCGCCAGCAGCACCGGACTAGCGGGAGGTTCCCAAGAGACCCAGTACTTC. Protein sequence: CASSTGLAGGSQETQYF.

This clonotype was counted many times. V and J are TRBV29-1 and TRBJ2-7, with 8 bases matching TRBD1. Germline CDR1 reads SQVTM; CDR2 reads ANQGSEA. The CDR3 length is 13 residues. V lost 4 bases and J lost 6; bases outside the gene matches: 8. The CDR3 sequence is CSVAHRGSFEQYF. CDR3 coding DNA: TGCAGCGTTGCCCACAGGGGGAGTTTCGAGCAGTACTTC.

This sequence joins TRBV12-3 or TRBV12-4 and TRBJ2-3; D is perhaps TRBD2 (5 bases). CDR3 size: 16 residues. V was pared by 4 bases and J by 0 bases, with 14 bases between. CDR3 DNA: TGTGCCAGCAGTTCTCGGGATTACCCTAGCACAGATACGCAGTATTTT. Encoded protein: CASSSRDYPSTDTQYF.

The chain combines TRBV19 with TRBJ2-1, with TRBD1 matching 7 bases. The CDR3 length is 13 residues. Unmatched junction bases numbered 5, after V lost 10 bases and J lost 2 bases. Germline assignment: CDR1 LNHDA and CDR2 SQIVND (reference sequence). The chain's CDR3 is CATKGQAYNEQFF. The CDR3 coding sequence is TGTGCCACCAAAGGACAGGCCTACAATGAGCAGTTCTTC.

This chain links TRBV10-3 with TRBJ1-1; TRBD1 might be the D (5 bases). V gave up 0 bases and J gave up 3 bases, with 8 bases separating them. The CDR3 consists of 14 residues. Germline V gene sequence: CDR1 ENHRY, CDR2 SYGVKD. The CDR3 region is CAISESLTDTEAFF. The CDR3 nucleotides are TGTGCCATCAGTGAGTCGTTGACAGACACTGAAGCTTTCTTT.

The chain links TRBV28 to TRBJ1-3, with D unclear. V lost 3 bases to trimming and J lost 1 base, with 10 bases between them. Germline V lookup: CDR1 MDHEN, CDR2 SYDVKM. This CDR3 has 15 amino acids. This chain's CDR3 is CASSLRAVSGNTIYF. In nucleotides, the CDR3 is TGTGCCAGCAGTTTGCGGGCAGTGTCTGGAAACACCATATATTTT.

This clonotype has only a few counts. J is TRBJ2-1 and V is TRBV2; no clear D gene. The CDR3 loop spans 11 amino acids. Trimming stripped 6 bases from V and 9 bases from J, with 9 bases between. Germline V lookup: CDR1 SNHLY, CDR2 FYNNEI. CDR3 coding DNA: TGTGCCAGCAGCCCCAGGCTTGAGCAGTTCTTC. Translated, it gives CASSPRLEQFF.